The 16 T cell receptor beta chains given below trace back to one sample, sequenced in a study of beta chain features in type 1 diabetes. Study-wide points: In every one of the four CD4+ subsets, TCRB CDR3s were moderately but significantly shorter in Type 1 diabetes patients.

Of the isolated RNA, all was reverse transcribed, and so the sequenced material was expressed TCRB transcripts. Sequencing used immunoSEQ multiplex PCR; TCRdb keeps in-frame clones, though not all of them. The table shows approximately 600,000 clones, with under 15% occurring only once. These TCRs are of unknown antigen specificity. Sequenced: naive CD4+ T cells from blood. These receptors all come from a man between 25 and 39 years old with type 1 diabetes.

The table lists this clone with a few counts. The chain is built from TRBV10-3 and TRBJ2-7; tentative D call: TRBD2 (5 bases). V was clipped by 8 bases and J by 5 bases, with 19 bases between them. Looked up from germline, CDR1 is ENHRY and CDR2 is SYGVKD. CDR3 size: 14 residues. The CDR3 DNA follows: TGTGCCATCTCCCTAGTCGGGGTTGTCCACGAGCAGTACTTC. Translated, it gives CAISLVGVVHEQYF.

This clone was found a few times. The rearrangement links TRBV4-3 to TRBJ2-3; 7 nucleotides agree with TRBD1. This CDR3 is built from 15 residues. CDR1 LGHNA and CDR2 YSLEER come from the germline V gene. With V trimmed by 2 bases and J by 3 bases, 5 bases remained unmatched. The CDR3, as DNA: TGCGCCAGCAGCCAATCGCCGACAGGGACAGATACGCAGTATTTT. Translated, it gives CASSQSPTGTDTQYF.

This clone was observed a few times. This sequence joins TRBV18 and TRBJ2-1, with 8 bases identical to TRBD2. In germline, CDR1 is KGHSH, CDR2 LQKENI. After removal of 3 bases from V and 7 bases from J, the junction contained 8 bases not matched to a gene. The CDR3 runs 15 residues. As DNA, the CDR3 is TGTGCCAGCTCACCTCGGGGGGGCCTGGCTAATGAGCAGTTCTTC. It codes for CASSPRGGLANEQFF.

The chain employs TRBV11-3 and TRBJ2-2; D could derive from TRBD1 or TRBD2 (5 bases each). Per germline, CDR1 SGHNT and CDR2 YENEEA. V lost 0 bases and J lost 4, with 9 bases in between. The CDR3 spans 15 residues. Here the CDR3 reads CASSLDGTATGELFF. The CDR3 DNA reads TGTGCCAGCAGCTTAGATGGGACGGCCACCGGGGAGCTGTTTTTT.

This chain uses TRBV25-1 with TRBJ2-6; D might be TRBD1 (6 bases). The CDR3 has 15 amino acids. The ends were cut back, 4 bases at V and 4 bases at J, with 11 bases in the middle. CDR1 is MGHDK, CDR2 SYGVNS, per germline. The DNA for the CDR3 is TGTGCCAGCAGTGGTACAGGGTCAGGGGCCAACGTCCTGACTTTC. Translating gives CASSGTGSGANVLTF. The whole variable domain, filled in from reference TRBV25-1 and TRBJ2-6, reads EADIYQTPRYLVIGTGKKITLECSQTMGHDKMYWYQQDPGMELHLIHYSYGVNSTEKGDLSSESTVSRIRTEHFPLTLESARPSHTSQYLCASSGTGSGANVLTFGAGSRLTVL.

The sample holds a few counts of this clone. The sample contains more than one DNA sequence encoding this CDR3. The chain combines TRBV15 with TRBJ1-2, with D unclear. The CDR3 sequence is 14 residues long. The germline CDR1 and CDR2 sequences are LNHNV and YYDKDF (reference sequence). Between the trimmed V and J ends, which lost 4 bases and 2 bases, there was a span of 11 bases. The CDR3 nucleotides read TGTGCCACCAGCACCCGGACGGGGAACTATGGCTACACCTTC. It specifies CATSTRTGNYGYTF.

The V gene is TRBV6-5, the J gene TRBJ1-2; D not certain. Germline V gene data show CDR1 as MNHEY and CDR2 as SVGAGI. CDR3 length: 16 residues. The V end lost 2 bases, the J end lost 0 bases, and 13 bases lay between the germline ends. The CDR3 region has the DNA TGTGCCAGCAGTTACAGCGGAGGGCTAGCTAACTATGGCTACACCTTC. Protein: CASSYSGGLANYGYTF.

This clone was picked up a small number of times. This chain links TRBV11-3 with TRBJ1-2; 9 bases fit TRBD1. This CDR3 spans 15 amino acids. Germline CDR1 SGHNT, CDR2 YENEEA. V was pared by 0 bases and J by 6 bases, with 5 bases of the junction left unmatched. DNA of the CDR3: TGTGCCAGCAGCTTAGATTACAGGGGGCGGAATGGCTACACCTTC. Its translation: CASSLDYRGRNGYTF.

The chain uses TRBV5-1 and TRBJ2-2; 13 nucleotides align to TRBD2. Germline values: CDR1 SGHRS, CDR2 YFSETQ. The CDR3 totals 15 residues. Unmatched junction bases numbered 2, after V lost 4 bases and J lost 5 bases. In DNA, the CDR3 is TGCGCCAGCAGCCGGACTAGCGGGAGAACCGGGGAGCTGTTTTTT. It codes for CASSRTSGRTGELFF.

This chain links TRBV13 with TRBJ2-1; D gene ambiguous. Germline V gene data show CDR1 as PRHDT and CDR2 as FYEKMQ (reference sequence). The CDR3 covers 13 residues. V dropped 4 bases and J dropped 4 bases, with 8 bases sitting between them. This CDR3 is CASSSSAYNEQFF. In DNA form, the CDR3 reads TGTGCCAGCAGCTCTTCAGCATACAATGAGCAGTTCTTC.

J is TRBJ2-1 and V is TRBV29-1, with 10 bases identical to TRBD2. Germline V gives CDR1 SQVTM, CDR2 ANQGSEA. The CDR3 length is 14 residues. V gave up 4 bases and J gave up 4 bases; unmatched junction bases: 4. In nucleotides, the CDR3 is TGCAGCGTTGCAGCTAGCGGGGGATACAATGAGCAGTTCTTC. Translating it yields CSVAASGGYNEQFF.

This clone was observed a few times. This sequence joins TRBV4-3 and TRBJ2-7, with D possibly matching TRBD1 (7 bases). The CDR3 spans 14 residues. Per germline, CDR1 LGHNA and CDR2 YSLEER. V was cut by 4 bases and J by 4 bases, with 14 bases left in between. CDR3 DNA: TGCGCCAGCAGCCTCCAGGGGGGCGGGTACGAGCAGTACTTC. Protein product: CASSLQGGGYEQYF.

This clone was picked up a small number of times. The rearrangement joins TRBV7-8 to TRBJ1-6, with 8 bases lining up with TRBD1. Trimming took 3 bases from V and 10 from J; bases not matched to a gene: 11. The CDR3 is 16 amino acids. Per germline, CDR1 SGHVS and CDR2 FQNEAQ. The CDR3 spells CASSLEGTGGGSPLHF. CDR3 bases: TGTGCCAGCAGCTTGGAGGGGACAGGTGGTGGGTCACCCCTCCACTTT.

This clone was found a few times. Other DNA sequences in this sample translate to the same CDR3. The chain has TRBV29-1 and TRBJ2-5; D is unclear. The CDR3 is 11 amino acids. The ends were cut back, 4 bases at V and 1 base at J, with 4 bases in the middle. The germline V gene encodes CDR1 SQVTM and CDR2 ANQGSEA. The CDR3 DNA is TGCAGCGTTGCAAGCCAAGAGACCCAGTACTTC. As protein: CSVASQETQYF.

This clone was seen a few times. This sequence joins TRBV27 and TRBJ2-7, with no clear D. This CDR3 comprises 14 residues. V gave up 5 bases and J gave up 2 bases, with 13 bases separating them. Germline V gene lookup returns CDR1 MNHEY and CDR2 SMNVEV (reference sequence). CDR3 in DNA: TGTGCCAGCAGTCTCTCTACGTGGCCCTACGAGCAGTACTTC. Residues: CASSLSTWPYEQYF.

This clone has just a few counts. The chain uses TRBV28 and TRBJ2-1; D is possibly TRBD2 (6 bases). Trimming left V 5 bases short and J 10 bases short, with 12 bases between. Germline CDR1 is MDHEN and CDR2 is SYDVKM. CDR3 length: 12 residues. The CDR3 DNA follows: TGTGCCAGCAGTACCCCGGGACTCGAGCAGTTCTTC. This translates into CASSTPGLEQFF. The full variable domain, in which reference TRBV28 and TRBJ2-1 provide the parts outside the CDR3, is DVKVTQSSRYLVKRTGEKVFLECVQDMDHENMFWYRQDPGLGLRLIYFSYDVKMKEKGDIPEGYSVSREKKERFSLILESASTNQTSMYLCASSTPGLEQFFGPGTRLTVL.